This T cell receptor beta chain was recorded in a study of OX40 agonist ivuxolimab in advanced cancers. The CDR3 runs 16 residues. Germline CDR1 and CDR2: SGHRS and YFSETQ. With 0 bases removed from V and 1 base from J, the gap between germline ends came to 11 bases. The assay was immunoSEQ multiplex PCR, and TCRdb's table has in-frame clones only and misses some. The sample shows roughly 86,000 clones, almost 95% of them seen only once. General study points: Near-lowest levels of clonal expansion characterized partial responders at 0.1-3.0 mg/kg.

The count of this clone is one. Its antigen is unidentified. This clonotype was obtained from an adult with an advanced solid tumor such as melanoma, head and neck, liver or kidney cancer. Sequences were derived from CD4+ or CD8+ T cells sorted from blood, sampled in a trial of the OX40 agonist ivuxolimab. This chain links TRBV5-1 with TRBJ2-1; D not certain. DNA of the CDR3: TGCGCCAGCAGCTTGGACGGGTCCCCTTCCTACAATGAGCAGTTCTTC. As protein: CASSLDGSPSYNEQFF.